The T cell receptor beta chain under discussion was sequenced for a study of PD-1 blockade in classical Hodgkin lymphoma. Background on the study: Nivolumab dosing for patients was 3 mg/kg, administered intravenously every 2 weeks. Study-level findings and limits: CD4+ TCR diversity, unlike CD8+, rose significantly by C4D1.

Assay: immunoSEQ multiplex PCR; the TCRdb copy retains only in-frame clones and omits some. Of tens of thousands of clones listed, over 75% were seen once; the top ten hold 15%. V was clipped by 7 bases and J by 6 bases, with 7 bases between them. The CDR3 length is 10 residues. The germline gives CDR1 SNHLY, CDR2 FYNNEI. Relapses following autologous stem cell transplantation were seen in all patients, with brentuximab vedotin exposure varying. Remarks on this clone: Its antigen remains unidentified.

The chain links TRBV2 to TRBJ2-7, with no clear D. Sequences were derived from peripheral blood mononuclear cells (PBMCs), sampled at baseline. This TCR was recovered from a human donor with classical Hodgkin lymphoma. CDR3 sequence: CASTQLEQYF. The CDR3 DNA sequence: TGTGCCAGCACACAGCTCGAGCAGTACTTC.